This TCR beta chain was observed in a study of a mutant IDH1 vaccine in newly diagnosed glioma. Study-level information: Eight vaccinations were given in weeks 1, 3, 5, 7, 11, 15, 19 and 23. With temozolomide cycles, or 4-6 weeks after radiotherapy alone, vaccination was started. Patients previously underwent radiotherapy, temozolomide, or both, and most underwent both.

This sample's time point: week 23, last vaccination. In every dose of vaccine, 300 ug of mutant IDH1 20-mer peptide was given alongside topical imiquimod. Germline lookup yields CDR1 GTSNPN and CDR2 SVGIG (reference sequence). CDR3 length: 12 residues. Trimming took off 5 bases at V and 2 bases at J, with 10 bases between the two ends. Some clones are missing from TCRdb's copy, which holds only in-frame ones; the method was immunoSEQ multiplex PCR. This sample has some 31,000 clones; roughly 80% occur once, and the top ten carry approximately 8%. General study results and limits: Immune responses induced by the vaccine were seen in 93.3% of patients, spanning multiple MHC alleles.

About this clone: Its target is not known.

This rearrangement joins TRBV30 to TRBJ2-7; maybe TRBD2 (6 bases). The source was PBMCs, collected from a glioma patient whose treatment included an IDH1 peptide vaccine. The receptor was derived from a woman between 18 and 30 years old with glioma. The CDR3 region has the DNA TGTGCCTGGGCGGGGCTAACCTACGAGCAGTACTTC. Translating gives CAWAGLTYEQYF.